This is a list of T cell receptor beta chains from one sample in a study of blood T cell repertoires in COVID-19. Sequenced by immunoSEQ multiplex PCR; TCRdb stores in-frame clones only, minus some. This sample yields some 200,000 clones, of which 84% are seen a single time; more than 2.5% belongs to the top ten. Sequencing input: peripheral blood. These receptors were taken from a woman in her twenties or thirties who had recovered from COVID-19. Each CDR3 is given with its conserved first and last residue. A D gene is named only where the DNA matches it firmly. Size is omitted from some rows. Given values are once, few, many or a class for expanded clones.

v_gene: TRBV10-3
j_gene: TRBJ2-1
d_gene: TRBD1
abundance: NA
CDR3aa: CAIGNYGQEYNEQFF
CDR3nt: TGTGCCATCGGCAACTACGGACAGGAGTACAATGAGCAGTTCTTC

v_gene: TRBV5-1
j_gene: TRBJ2-7
d_gene: TRBD1
abundance: NA
CDR3aa: CASSLDLSGTGNDEQYF
CDR3nt: TGCGCCAGCAGCTTGGATCTGTCTGGGACAGGGAACGACGAGCAGTACTTC

v_gene: TRBV10-3
j_gene: TRBJ1-4
d_gene: NA
abundance: NA
CDR3aa: CAISESGGSNEKLFF
CDR3nt: TGTGCCATCAGTGAGTCTGGGGGCTCTAATGAAAAACTGTTTTTT

v_gene: TRBV6-5
j_gene: TRBJ1-1
d_gene: NA
abundance: few
CDR3aa: CASRGLWGLNTEAFF
CDR3nt: TGTGCCAGCAGGGGGCTTTGGGGATTGAACACTGAAGCTTTCTTT

v_gene: TRBV7-9
j_gene: TRBJ1-1
d_gene: TRBD1
abundance: NA
CDR3aa: CASSLARDSLLEAFF
CDR3nt: TGTGCCAGCAGCTTAGCCAGGGACAGCCTTCTTGAAGCTTTCTTT

v_gene: TRBV5-1
j_gene: TRBJ2-1
d_gene: NA
abundance: NA
CDR3aa: CASSQDLGGNEQFF
CDR3nt: TGCGCCAGCAGCCAGGACTTGGGGGGAAATGAGCAGTTCTTC

v_gene: TRBV25-1
j_gene: TRBJ1-1
d_gene: NA
abundance: once
CDR3aa: CASSEQATEAFF
CDR3nt: TGTGCCAGCAGCGAACAGGCCACTGAAGCTTTCTTT

v_gene: TRBV6-5
j_gene: TRBJ2-3
d_gene: NA
abundance: NA
CDR3aa: CASSPRSYTDTQYF
CDR3nt: TGTGCCAGCAGTCCCCGCAGTTACACAGATACGCAGTATTTT

v_gene: TRBV24-1
j_gene: TRBJ2-2
d_gene: TRBD1
abundance: few
CDR3aa: CATSDFLGQGAGELFF
CDR3nt: TGTGCCACCAGTGATTTCTTAGGACAGGGGGCCGGGGAGCTGTTTTTT

v_gene: TRBV7-2
j_gene: TRBJ2-7
d_gene: TRBD1
abundance: NA
CDR3aa: CASSLRRQGNEQYF
CDR3nt: TGTGCCAGCAGCTTGCGTCGACAGGGGAACGAGCAGTACTTC

v_gene: TRBV20-1
j_gene: TRBJ2-5
d_gene: NA
abundance: NA
CDR3aa: CSASRSGTQYF
CDR3nt: TGCAGTGCTAGCCGCTCAGGGACCCAGTACTTC

v_gene: TRBV3-1/TRBV3-2
j_gene: TRBJ2-2
d_gene: NA
abundance: once
CDR3aa: CASSQGARTGELFF
CDR3nt: TGTGCCAGCAGCCAGGGGGCGCGCACCGGGGAGCTGTTTTTT

v_gene: TRBV7-9
j_gene: TRBJ2-7
d_gene: NA
abundance: few
CDR3aa: CASSLDGGWHGQQYF
CDR3nt: TGTGCCAGCAGCTTAGATGGCGGGTGGCACGGGCAGCAGTACTTC

v_gene: TRBV7-9
j_gene: TRBJ1-1
d_gene: NA
abundance: NA
CDR3aa: CASSARVSNTEAFF
CDR3nt: TGTGCCAGCAGTGCCCGGGTATCGAACACTGAAGCTTTCTTT

v_gene: TRBV25-1
j_gene: TRBJ1-1
d_gene: TRBD1
abundance: once
CDR3aa: CASGTVSEAFF
CDR3nt: TGTGCCAGCGGGACAGTGTCTGAAGCTTTCTTT

v_gene: TRBV25-1
j_gene: TRBJ2-3
d_gene: TRBD1
abundance: NA
CDR3aa: CASSGRDRGYLSTDTQYF
CDR3nt: TGTGCCAGCAGTGGCCGGGACAGGGGCTACCTCAGCACAGATACGCAGTATTTT

v_gene: TRBV19
j_gene: TRBJ1-5
d_gene: NA
abundance: NA
CDR3aa: CASSRLGDGRNQPQHF
CDR3nt: TGTGCCAGTAGTAGATTGGGCGACGGGAGGAATCAGCCCCAGCATTTT

v_gene: TRBV7-2
j_gene: TRBJ1-2
d_gene: NA
abundance: NA
CDR3aa: CASSLGRDYGYTF
CDR3nt: TGTGCCAGCAGCTTAGGCAGGGACTATGGCTACACCTTC